A single sample is the source of the 14 T cell receptor beta chains below, sequenced in a study of OX40 agonist ivuxolimab in advanced cancers. Library creation used the immunoSEQ multiplex PCR assay. Sourced from immuneACCESS, this table was stored by TCRdb with only in-frame sequences that have V and J called. A share of the clones is absent; for the studies checked, an unresolved V gene accounts for under half, and the remainder has no known explanation. The sample profile shows more than 40,000 clones; around 77% of them were found once. The ten largest make up around 2% of the sample. Sample: CD4+ or CD8+ T cells sorted from blood, taken in a trial of the OX40 agonist ivuxolimab. These receptors were collected from an adult with an advanced solid tumor such as melanoma, head and neck, liver or kidney cancer.

The gene calls are TRBV5-1 and TRBJ2-3; 10 bases line up with TRBD1. Germline CDR1 SGHRS, CDR2 YFSETQ. The CDR3 sequence is 14 residues long. V was pared by 6 bases and J by 3 bases, with 4 bases of the junction left unmatched. This CDR3 is CASTRQGATDTQYF. The CDR3 nucleotides are TGCGCCAGCACGCGACAGGGGGCTACAGATACGCAGTATTTT.

The rearrangement joins TRBV11-3 to TRBJ2-3; D may be TRBD2 (6 bases). Germline V gene lookup returns CDR1 SGHNT and CDR2 YENEEA. This CDR3 is 15 amino acids long. Trimming took off 4 bases at V and 0 bases at J, with 11 bases between the two ends. The CDR3 sequence is CASSSGLSSTDTQYF. As DNA, the CDR3 is TGTGCCAGCAGCTCGGGACTCTCAAGCACAGATACGCAGTATTTT.

This chain uses TRBV6-5 with TRBJ1-2; D is possibly TRBD1 (6 bases). CDR1 and CDR2 from the germline V gene are MNHEY and SVGAGI. This CDR3 has 12 residues. V was shortened by 8 bases and J by 3 bases, with 10 bases between the two germline ends. CDR3 region: CASQGNDYGYTF. CDR3 nucleotides: TGTGCCAGCCAGGGGAATGACTATGGCTACACCTTC.

This chain uses TRBV14 with TRBJ1-6; D possibly corresponds to TRBD1 (6 bases). Germline CDR1 and CDR2: SGHDN and FVKESK. The ends were cut back, 3 bases at V and 7 bases at J, with 10 bases in the middle. The CDR3 spans 14 residues. The CDR3 region is CASSHRGSNSPLHF. As DNA, the CDR3 is TGTGCCAGCAGCCATAGGGGGTCAAATTCACCCCTCCACTTT.

This sequence joins TRBV2 and TRBJ2-3, with 9 bases matching TRBD1. The CDR3 is 15 amino acids. The germline CDR1 and CDR2 sequences are SNHLY and FYNNEI. V gave up 7 bases and J gave up 2 bases; unmatched junction bases: 7. CDR3 protein: CASIQGQGLTDTQYF. As DNA, the CDR3 is TGTGCCAGCATCCAGGGACAGGGCCTCACAGATACGCAGTATTTT.

This clone was observed a few times. The gene calls are TRBV6-5 and TRBJ2-5, with no clear D. Germline V gives CDR1 MNHEY, CDR2 SVGAGI. V lost 4 bases and J lost 5, with 11 bases in between. This CDR3 comprises 13 residues. In DNA form, the CDR3 reads TGTGCCAGCAGTTTCGGCCTCGGGGAGACCCAGTACTTC. This gives the protein CASSFGLGETQYF.

This clone was seen a few times. The chain couples TRBV7-2 to TRBJ2-3, with TRBD2 matching over 10 bases. CDR1 SGHTA and CDR2 FQGNSA come from the germline V gene. The V and J ends lost 5 bases and 5 bases, in that order; junction bases with no gene match: 7. The CDR3 length is 15 residues. In nucleotides, the CDR3 is TGTGCCAGCAGCCCCCCGGGACTAGCGAGAGATACGCAGTATTTT. Its translation: CASSPPGLARDTQYF.

V is TRBV7-3 and J is TRBJ2-1; no definite D call. V shed 9 bases and J shed 0 bases, with 6 bases lying between them. CDR1 and CDR2 from the germline V gene are SGHTA and FQGTGA. The CDR3 contains 12 residues. CDR3 DNA: TGTGCCAGTGGGTACTCCTACAATGAGCAGTTCTTC. It encodes CASGYSYNEQFF.

The V gene is TRBV27, the J gene TRBJ1-1; D is uncertain. Per the germline V gene, CDR1 is MNHEY and CDR2 is SMNVEV (reference sequence). This CDR3 has 13 residues. Between the trimmed V and J ends, which lost 0 bases and 5 bases, there was a span of 7 bases. CDR3 protein: CASSLSGGTEAFF. The CDR3 DNA reads as TGTGCCAGCAGTTTATCCGGAGGGACTGAAGCTTTCTTT.

Here the CDR3 DNA reads TGTGCCAGCAGTCGGGACTCTGGGGCCAACGTCCTGACTTTC. Protein sequence: CASSRDSGANVLTF. The chain recombines TRBV7-3 with TRBJ2-6; perhaps TRBD2 as D (5 bases). The CDR3 extends over 14 amino acids. Per the germline V gene, CDR1 is SGHTA and CDR2 is FQGTGA. Trimming took 6 bases from V and 0 from J, leaving 6 bases between them.

CDR3 loop: CASSLEGVRRNEQFF. Written as DNA, the CDR3 is TGTGCCAGCAGCTTAGAGGGGGTTCGACGCAATGAGCAGTTCTTC. The chain couples TRBV7-2 to TRBJ2-1; the D gene is possibly TRBD1 (6 bases). Germline values: CDR1 SGHTA, CDR2 FQGNSA. Trimming shortened V by 1 base and J by 6 bases, and 13 bases separated the two germline ends. There are 15 residues in the CDR3.

CDR3: CASSFDNSGAQNTGELFF. CDR3 DNA sequence: TGTGCCAGCAGCTTTGACAACTCGGGGGCGCAGAACACCGGGGAGCTGTTTTTT. The chain carries TRBV5-5 and TRBJ2-2; D may correspond to TRBD1 or TRBD2 (6 bases each). The CDR3 sequence is 18 residues long. Trimming took 2 bases from V and 1 from J, leaving 18 bases between them. CDR1 is SGHKS, CDR2 YYEKEE, per germline (reference sequence).

The V call is TRBV19, the J call TRBJ1-3; TRBD1 is a possible D gene (5 bases). In germline, CDR1 is LNHDA, CDR2 SQIVND (reference sequence). With 1 base removed from V and 5 bases from J, the gap between germline ends came to 15 bases. The CDR3 contains 16 residues. CDR3 nucleotide sequence: TGTGCCAGTAGTATAGTGGGACCAAAAAGAAGAAACACCATATATTTT. Translating it yields CASSIVGPKRRNTIYF.

The rearrangement links TRBV2 to TRBJ2-5, with 10 bases identical to TRBD1. This CDR3 is 15 amino acids long. Germline V gene sequence: CDR1 SNHLY, CDR2 FYNNEI. V lost 6 bases, J lost 5 bases, and 9 bases stayed unmatched. Here the CDR3 DNA reads TGTGCCAGCAGGGGGGGGACAGGGGTATTGGAGACCCAGTACTTC. Translated, it gives CASRGGTGVLETQYF. Combining the CDR3 with reference TRBV2 and TRBJ2-5 gives the whole variable domain EPEVTQTPSHQVTQMGQEVILRCVPISNHLYFYWYRQILGQKVEFLVSFYNNEISEKSEIFDDQFSVERPDGSNFTLKIRSTKLEDSAMYFCASRGGTGVLETQYFGPGTRLLVL.